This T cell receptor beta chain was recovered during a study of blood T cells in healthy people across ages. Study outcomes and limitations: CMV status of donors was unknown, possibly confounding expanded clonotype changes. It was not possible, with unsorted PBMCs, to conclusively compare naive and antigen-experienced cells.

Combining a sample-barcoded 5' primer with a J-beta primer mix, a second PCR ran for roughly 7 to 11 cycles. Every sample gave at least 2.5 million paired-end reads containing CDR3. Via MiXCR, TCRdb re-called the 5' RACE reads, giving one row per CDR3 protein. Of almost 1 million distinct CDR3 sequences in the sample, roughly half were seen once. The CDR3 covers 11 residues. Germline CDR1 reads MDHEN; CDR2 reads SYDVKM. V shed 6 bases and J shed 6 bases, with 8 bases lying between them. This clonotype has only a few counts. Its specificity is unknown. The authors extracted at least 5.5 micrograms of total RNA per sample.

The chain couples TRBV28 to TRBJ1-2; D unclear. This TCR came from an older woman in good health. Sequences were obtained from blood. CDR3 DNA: TGTGCCAGCAGAGTCCGCGATGGCTACACCTTC. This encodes CASRVRDGYTF.